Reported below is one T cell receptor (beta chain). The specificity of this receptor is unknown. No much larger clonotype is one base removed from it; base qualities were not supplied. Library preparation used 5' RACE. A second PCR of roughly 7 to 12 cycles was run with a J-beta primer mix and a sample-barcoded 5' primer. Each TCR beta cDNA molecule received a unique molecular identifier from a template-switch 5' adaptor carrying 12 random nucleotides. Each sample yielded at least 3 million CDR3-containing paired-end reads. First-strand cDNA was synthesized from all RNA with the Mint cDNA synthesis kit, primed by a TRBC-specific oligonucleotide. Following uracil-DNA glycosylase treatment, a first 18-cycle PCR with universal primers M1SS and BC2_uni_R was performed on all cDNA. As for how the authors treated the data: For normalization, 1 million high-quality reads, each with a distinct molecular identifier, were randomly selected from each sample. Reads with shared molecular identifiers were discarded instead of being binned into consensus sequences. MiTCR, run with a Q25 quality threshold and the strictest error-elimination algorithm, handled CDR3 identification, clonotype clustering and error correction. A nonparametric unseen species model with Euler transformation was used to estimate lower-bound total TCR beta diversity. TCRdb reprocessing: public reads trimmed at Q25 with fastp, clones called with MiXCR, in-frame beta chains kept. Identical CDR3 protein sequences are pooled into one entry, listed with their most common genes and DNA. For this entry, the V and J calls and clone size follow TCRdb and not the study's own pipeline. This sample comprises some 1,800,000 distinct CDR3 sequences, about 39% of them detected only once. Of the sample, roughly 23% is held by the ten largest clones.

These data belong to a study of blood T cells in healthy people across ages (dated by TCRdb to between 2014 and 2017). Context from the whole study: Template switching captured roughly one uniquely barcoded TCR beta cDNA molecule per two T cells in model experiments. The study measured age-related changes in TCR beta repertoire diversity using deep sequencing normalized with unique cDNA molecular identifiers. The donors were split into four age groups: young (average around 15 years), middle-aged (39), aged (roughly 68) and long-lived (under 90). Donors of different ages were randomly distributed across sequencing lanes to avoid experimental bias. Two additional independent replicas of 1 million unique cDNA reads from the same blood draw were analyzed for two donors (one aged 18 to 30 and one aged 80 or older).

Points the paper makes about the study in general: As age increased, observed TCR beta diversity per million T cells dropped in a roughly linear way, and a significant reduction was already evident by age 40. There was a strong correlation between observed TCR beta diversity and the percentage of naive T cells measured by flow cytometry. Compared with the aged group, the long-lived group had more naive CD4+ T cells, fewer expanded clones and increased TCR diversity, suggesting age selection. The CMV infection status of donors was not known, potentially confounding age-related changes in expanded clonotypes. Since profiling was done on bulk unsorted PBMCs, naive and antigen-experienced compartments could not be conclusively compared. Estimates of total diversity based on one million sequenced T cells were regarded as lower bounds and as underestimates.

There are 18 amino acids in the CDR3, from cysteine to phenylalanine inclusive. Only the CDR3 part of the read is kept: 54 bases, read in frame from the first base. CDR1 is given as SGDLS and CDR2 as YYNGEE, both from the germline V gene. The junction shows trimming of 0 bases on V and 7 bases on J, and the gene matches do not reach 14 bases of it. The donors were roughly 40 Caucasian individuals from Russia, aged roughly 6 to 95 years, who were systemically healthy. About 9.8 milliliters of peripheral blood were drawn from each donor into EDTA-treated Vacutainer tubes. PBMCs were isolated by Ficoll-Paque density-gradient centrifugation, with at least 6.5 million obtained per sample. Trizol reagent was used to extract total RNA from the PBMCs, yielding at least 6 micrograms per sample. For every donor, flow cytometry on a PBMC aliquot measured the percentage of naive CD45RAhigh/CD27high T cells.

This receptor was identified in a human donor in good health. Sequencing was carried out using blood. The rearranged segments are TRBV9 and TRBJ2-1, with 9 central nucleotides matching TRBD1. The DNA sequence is TGTGCCAGCAGCGTAGAGGGGTCGGGACAGGGAGGGAAGAATGAGCAGTTCTTC. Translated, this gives CASSVEGSGQGGKNEQFF.